This T cell receptor beta chain appears in the sequencing data of a study of blood T cells in healthy people across ages. The study's findings and limits: Estimated diversity that came from one million T cells was considered an underestimate.

Sample-barcoded 5' priming and a J-beta primer mix drove a second PCR of roughly 7 to 11 cycles. The template-switch adaptor, which had 12 random nucleotides, put a tag on each cDNA molecule. A minimum of 2.5 million CDR3-containing paired-end reads was obtained for each sample. TCRdb reanalysed the 5' RACE reads using MiXCR and keeps one entry per CDR3 protein. Seen here are 650,000 to 800,000 distinct CDR3 sequences, around two fifths observed once, and the top ten hold around 21%. Germline V CDR1 and CDR2: SGHRS, YFSETQ. This CDR3 spans 14 amino acids. V lost 1 base and J 7 bases, leaving 15 bases between the germline ends. Of note for this clonotype: Its antigen is not identified.

The rearrangement joins TRBV5-1 to TRBJ2-7; tentatively, D is TRBD1 (5 bases). Sequenced material: blood. This clonotype was sampled from a man aged 55 to 69 in good health. The DNA for the CDR3 is TGCGCCAGCAGCTTGTTCGGCAGGGTGGGGGAGCAGTACTTC. The encoded protein is CASSLFGRVGEQYF.